This entry concerns a single TCR beta chain. Its specificity is not known. Germline V CDR1 and CDR2: MDHEN, SYDVKM. The CDR3 totals 14 residues. V was pared by 3 bases and J by 8 bases, with 13 bases between. Only in-frame clones appear in the TCRdb table, and some are missing; sequencing was by immunoSEQ multiplex PCR. The table includes over 95,000 clones, about 86% detected once. The data were obtained in a study of OX40 agonist ivuxolimab in advanced cancers. Study-wide context: Antecedent anti-PD-1, anti-PD-L1 or anti-CTLA-4 therapy was permissible, with about 40% having received some. Notes on the study in general: Those patients achieving a partial response at 0.1-3.0 mg/kg showed among the lowest clonal expansion. At doses 0.1 to 3.0 mg/kg, CD4+ and CD8+ clones expanded.

Any history of autoimmune disease or systemic immunosuppression disqualified patients. The rearrangement joins TRBV28 to TRBJ1-4, with TRBD1 as a possible D gene (5 bases). The source was CD4+ or CD8+ T cells sorted from blood, collected in a trial of the OX40 agonist ivuxolimab. This sequence was found in an adult with an advanced solid tumor such as melanoma, head and neck, liver or kidney cancer. CDR3 protein: CASSFRQGGEKLFF. CDR3 nucleotide sequence: TGTGCCAGCAGTTTCAGGCAGGGAGGGGAAAAACTGTTTTTT.